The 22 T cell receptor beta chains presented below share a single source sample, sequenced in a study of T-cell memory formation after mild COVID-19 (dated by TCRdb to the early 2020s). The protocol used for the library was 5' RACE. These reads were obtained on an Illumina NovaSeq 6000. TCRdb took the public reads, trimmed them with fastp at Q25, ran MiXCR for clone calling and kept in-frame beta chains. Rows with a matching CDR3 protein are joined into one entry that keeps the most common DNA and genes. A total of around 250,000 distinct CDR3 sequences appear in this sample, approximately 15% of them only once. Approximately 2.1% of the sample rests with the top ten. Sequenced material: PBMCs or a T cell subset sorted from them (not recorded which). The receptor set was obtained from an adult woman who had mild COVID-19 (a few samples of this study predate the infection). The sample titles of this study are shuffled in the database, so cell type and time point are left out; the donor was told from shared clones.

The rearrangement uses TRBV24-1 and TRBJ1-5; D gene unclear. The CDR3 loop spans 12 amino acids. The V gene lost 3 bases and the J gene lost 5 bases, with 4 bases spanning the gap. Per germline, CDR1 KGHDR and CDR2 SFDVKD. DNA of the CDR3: TGTGCCACCAGTGATGAGGATCAGCCCCAGCATTTT. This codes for CATSDEDQPQHF.

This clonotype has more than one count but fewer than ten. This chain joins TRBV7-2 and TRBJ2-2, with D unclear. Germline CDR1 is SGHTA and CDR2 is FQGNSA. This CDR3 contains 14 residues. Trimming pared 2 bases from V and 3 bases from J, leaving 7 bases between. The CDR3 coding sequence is TGTGCCAGCAGCTTATTCCTCCACACCGGGGAGCTGTTTTTT. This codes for CASSLFLHTGELFF. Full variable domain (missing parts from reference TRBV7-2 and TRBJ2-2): GAGVSQSPSNKVTEKGKDVELRCDPISGHTALYWYRQSLGQGLEFLIYFQGNSAPDKSGLPSDRFSAERTGGSVSTLTIQRTQQEDSAVYLCASSLFLHTGELFFGEGSRLTVL.

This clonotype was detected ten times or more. The CDR3: CASSFRGGETQYF. In nucleotides, the CDR3 is TGTGCCAGCAGTTTCAGGGGGGGAGAGACCCAGTACTTC. V usage is TRBV12-3 or TRBV12-4 and J usage is TRBJ2-5; D possibly matches TRBD1 or TRBD2 (7 bases each). V dropped 3 bases and J dropped 4 bases, with 9 bases sitting between them. CDR3 length: 13 amino acids.

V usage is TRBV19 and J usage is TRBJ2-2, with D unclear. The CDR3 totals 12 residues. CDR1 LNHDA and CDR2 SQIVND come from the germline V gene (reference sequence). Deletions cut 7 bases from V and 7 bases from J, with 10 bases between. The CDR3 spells CASNGRGGELFF. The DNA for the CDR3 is TGTGCCAGTAATGGACGCGGCGGGGAGCTGTTTTTT.

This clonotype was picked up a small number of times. CDR3 in amino acids: CASSVGFMGYGYTF. The CDR3 bases are TGCGCCAGCAGCGTAGGATTCATGGGCTATGGCTACACCTTC. This chain connects TRBV5-1 to TRBJ1-2; D not certain. The CDR3 extends over 14 amino acids. Germline CDR1 is SGHRS and CDR2 is YFSETQ. V shed 4 bases and J shed 4 bases, with 14 bases lying between them. Drawing the rest from reference TRBV5-1 and TRBJ1-2, the complete variable domain is KAGVTQTPRYLIKTRGQQVTLSCSPISGHRSVSWYQQTPGQGLQFLFEYFSETQRNKGNFPGRFSGRQFSNSRSEMNVSTLELGDSALYLCASSVGFMGYGYTFGSGTRLTVV.

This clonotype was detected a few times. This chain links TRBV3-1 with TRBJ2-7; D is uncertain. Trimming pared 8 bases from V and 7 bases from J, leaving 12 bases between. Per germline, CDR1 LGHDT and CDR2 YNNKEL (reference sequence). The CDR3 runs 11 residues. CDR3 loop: CASGTQGEQYF. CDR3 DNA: TGTGCCAGCGGAACCCAAGGGGAGCAGTACTTC.

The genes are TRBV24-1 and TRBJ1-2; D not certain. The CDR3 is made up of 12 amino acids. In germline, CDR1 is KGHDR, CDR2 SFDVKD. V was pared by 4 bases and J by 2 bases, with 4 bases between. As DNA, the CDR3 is TGTGCCACCAGTGACGGAAACTATGGCTACACCTTC. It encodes CATSDGNYGYTF.

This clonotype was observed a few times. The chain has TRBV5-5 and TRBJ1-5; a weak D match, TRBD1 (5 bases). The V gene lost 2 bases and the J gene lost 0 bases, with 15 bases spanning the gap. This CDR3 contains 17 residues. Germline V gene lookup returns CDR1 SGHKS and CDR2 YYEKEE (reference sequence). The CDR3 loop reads CASSFTRQTYSNQPQHF. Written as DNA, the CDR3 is TGTGCCAGCAGCTTCACTCGACAGACATATAGCAATCAGCCCCAGCATTTT.

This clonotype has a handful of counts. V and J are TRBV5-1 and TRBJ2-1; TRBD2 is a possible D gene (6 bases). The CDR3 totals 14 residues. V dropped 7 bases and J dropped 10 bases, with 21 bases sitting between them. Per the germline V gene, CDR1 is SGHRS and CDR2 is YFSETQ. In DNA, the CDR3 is TGCGCCAGCTGGGACCCCGCTAGCGTGAGGGAGCAGTTCTTC. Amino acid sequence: CASWDPASVREQFF.

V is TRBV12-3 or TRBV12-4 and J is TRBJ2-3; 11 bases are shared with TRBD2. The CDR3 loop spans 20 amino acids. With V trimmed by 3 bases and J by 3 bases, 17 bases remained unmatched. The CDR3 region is CASSFGRFGLAGGGTDTQYF. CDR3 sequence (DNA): TGTGCCAGCAGTTTTGGCCGTTTTGGGCTAGCGGGAGGAGGGACAGATACGCAGTATTTT.

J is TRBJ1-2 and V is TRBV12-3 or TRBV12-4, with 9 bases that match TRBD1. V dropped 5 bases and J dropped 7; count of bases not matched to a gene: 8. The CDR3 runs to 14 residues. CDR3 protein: CASSPPGQGFGYTF. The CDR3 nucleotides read TGTGCCAGCAGTCCTCCGGGACAGGGCTTTGGCTACACCTTC.

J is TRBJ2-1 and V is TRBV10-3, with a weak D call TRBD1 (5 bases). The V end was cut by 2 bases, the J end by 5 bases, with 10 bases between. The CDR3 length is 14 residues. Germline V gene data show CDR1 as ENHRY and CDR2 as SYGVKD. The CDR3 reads CAISERATDNEQFF. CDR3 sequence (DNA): TGTGCCATCAGTGAGCGAGCGACAGACAATGAGCAGTTCTTC.

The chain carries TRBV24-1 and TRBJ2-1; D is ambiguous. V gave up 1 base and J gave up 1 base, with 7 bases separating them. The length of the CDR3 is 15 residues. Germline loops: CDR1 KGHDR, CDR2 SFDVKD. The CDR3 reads CATSDLASSYNEQFF. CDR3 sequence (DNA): TGTGCCACCAGTGATTTAGCGTCTTCCTACAATGAGCAGTTCTTC.

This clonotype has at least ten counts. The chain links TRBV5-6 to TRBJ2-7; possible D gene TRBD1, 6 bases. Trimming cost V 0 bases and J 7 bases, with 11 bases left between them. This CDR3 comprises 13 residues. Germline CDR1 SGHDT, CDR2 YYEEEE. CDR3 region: CASSLERGWEQYF. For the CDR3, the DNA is TGTGCCAGCAGCTTGGAGAGGGGGTGGGAGCAGTACTTC.

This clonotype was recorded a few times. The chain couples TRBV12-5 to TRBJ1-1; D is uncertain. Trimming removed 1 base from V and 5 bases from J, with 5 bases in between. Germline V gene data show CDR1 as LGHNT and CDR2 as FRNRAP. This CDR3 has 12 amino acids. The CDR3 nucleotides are TGTGCTAGTGGTTTGGGGAGGACTGAAGCTTTCTTT. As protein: CASGLGRTEAFF.

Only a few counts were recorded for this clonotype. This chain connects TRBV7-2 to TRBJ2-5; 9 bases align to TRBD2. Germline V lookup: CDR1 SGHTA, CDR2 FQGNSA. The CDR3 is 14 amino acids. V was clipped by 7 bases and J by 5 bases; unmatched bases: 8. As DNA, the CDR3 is TGTGCCAGCAAGGCCGGGACTAGCTTGGAGACCCAGTACTTC. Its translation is CASKAGTSLETQYF.

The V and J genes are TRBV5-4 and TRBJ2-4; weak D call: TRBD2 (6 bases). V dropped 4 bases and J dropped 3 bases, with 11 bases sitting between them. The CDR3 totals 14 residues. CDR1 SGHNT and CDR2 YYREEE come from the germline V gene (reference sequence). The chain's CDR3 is CASSPWGGKNIQYF. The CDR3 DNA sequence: TGTGCCAGCAGCCCCTGGGGAGGCAAAAACATTCAGTACTTC.

The CDR3 here is CASSLFGTGPYEQYF. The CDR3 coding sequence is TGTGCCAGCTCACTTTTCGGGACAGGGCCCTACGAGCAGTACTTC. The chain combines TRBV18 with TRBJ2-7, with 9 nucleotides matching TRBD1. This CDR3 region has 15 residues. Unmatched junction bases numbered 6, after V lost 4 bases and J lost 2 bases. Germline values: CDR1 KGHSH, CDR2 LQKENI. Variable domain in full (rest from reference TRBV18 and TRBJ2-7): NAGVMQNPRHLVRRRGQEARLRCSPMKGHSHVYWYRQLPEEGLKFMVYLQKENIIDESGMPKERFSAEFPKEGPSILRIQQVVRGDSAAYFCASSLFGTGPYEQYFGPGTRLTVT.

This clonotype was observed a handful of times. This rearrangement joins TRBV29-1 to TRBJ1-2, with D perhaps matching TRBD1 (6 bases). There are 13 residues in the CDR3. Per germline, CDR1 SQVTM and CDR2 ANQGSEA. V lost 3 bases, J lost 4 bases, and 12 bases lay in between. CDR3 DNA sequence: TGCAGCGTTGAGCGGGGGCGCGTCTATGGCTACACCTTC. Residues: CSVERGRVYGYTF.

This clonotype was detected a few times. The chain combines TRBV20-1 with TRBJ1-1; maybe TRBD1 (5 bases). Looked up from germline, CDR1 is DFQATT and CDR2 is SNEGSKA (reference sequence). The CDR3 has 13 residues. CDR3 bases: TGCAGCCCAATGAGGGGCCAGAACACTGAAGCTTTCTTT. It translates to CSPMRGQNTEAFF.

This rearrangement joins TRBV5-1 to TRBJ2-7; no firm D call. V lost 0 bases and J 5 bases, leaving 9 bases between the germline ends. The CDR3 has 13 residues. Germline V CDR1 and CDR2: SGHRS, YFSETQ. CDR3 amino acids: CASSLEQNNEQYF. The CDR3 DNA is TGCGCCAGCAGCTTGGAACAGAACAACGAGCAGTACTTC.

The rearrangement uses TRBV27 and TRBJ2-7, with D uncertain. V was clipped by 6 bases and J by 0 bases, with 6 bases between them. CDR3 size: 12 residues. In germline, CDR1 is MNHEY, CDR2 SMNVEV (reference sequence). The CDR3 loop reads CASRALSYEQYF. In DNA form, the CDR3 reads TGTGCCAGCAGGGCCCTCTCCTACGAGCAGTACTTC.